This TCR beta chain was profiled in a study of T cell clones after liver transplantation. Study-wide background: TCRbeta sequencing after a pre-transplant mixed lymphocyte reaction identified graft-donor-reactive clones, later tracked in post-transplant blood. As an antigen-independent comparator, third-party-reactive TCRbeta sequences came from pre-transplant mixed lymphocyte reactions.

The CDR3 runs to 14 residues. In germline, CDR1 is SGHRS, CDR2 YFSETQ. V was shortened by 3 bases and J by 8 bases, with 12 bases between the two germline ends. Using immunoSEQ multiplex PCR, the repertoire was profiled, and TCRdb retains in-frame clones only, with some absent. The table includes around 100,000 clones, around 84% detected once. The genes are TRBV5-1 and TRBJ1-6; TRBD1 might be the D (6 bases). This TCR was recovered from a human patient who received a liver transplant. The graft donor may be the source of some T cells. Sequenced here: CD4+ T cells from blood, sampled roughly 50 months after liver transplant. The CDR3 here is CASSSGVMDSPLHF. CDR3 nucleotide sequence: TGCGCCAGCAGCTCAGGGGTGATGGATTCACCCCTCCACTTT.